The 8 T cell receptor beta chains presented below share a single source sample, sequenced in a study of shared clonotypes between healthy human individuals. CD45RO-negative, CCR7-positively selected cells formed the naive CD8 fraction, excluding terminally differentiated effector memory CD45RA+ cells. Sequenced by immunoSEQ multiplex PCR; TCRdb stores in-frame clones only, minus some. The repertoire holds about 2.1 million clones, with 85% to 95% as singletons. The source material was naive CD8+ T cells from PBMCs. The receptors were sampled from a man between 18 and 35 years old in good health. Some clones in this sample may be carry-over from other donors' samples.

V usage is TRBV28 and J usage is TRBJ1-2; D is unresolved. The CDR3 consists of 12 residues. Trimming took 2 bases from V and 8 from J, leaving 9 bases between them. Germline loops: CDR1 MDHEN, CDR2 SYDVKM. CDR3 nucleotides: TGTGCCAGCAGTTTAGGGTCGGGAGGCTACACCTTC. Amino acids: CASSLGSGGYTF.

With regard to this clone: The sample has other DNA sequences that encode this CDR3 too. J is TRBJ2-1 and V is TRBV29-1; 8 bases agree with TRBD2. V dropped 4 bases and J dropped 6; count of bases not matched to a gene: 2. The CDR3 length is 12 residues. The germline V gene encodes CDR1 SQVTM and CDR2 ANQGSEA. In DNA form, the CDR3 reads TGCAGCGTTGTGGGGACTAGCAATGAGCAGTTCTTC. Its translation: CSVVGTSNEQFF.

This sequence joins TRBV15 and TRBJ1-5, with D possibly being TRBD1 (6 bases). The length of the CDR3 is 15 residues. V was trimmed by 1 base and J by 3 bases, leaving 10 bases between them. Germline CDR1 and CDR2: LNHNV and YYDKDF (reference sequence). CDR3 nucleotide sequence: TGTGCCACCAGCAGAGGAGCAGGGGCCAATCAGCCCCAGCATTTT. Translated: CATSRGAGANQPQHF.

About this clone itself: The identical CDR3 is also encoded by other nucleotide sequences in the sample. V usage is TRBV27 and J usage is TRBJ1-2; no definite D call. The CDR3 contains 13 residues. The germline gives CDR1 MNHEY, CDR2 SMNVEV (reference sequence). V shed 0 bases and J shed 4 bases, with 6 bases lying between them. The DNA for the CDR3 is TGTGCCAGCAGTTTATCGTCTGTCTATGGCTACACCTTC. It encodes CASSLSSVYGYTF.

On this clone itself: Different DNA sequences within this sample yield the same CDR3. This chain joins TRBV7-9 and TRBJ1-3; no definite D call. Trimming left V 0 bases short and J 4 bases short, with 1 base between. From germline, CDR1 is SEHNR and CDR2 FQNEAQ (reference sequence). The CDR3 has 12 amino acids. The chain's CDR3 is CASSLAGNTIYF. CDR3 nucleotide sequence: TGTGCCAGCAGCTTAGCCGGAAACACCATATATTTT.

The chain couples TRBV4-2 to TRBJ1-1; 11 bases are a match to TRBD1. This CDR3 spans 19 amino acids. Unmatched junction bases numbered 14, after V lost 0 bases and J lost 5 bases. Germline CDR1 is LGHNA and CDR2 is YNFKEQ. CDR3 DNA sequence: TGTGCCAGCAGCCAAGAAGGGGGACAGGGGGGTTTTCTTCTGACTGAAGCTTTCTTT. Encoded protein: CASSQEGGQGGFLLTEAFF.

Remarks on this clone: The sample carries other DNA sequences with the same CDR3. This chain links TRBV27 with TRBJ2-5, with TRBD2 matching 8 bases. The CDR3 contains 11 residues. J lost 5 bases, V lost 10 bases, and 3 bases had no gene match. Germline V lookup: CDR1 MNHEY, CDR2 SMNVEV (reference sequence). CDR3 nucleotide sequence: TGTGCCACCCGCGGGGGGGAGACCCAGTACTTC. It codes for CATRGGETQYF.

The V call is TRBV2, the J call TRBJ2-2, with TRBD2 as a possible D gene (6 bases). Germline V gives CDR1 SNHLY, CDR2 FYNNEI. The CDR3 runs 12 residues. The V end lost 7 bases, the J end lost 5 bases, and 8 bases lay between the germline ends. In DNA, the CDR3 is TGTGCCAGCATGGGGGGAACCGGGGAGCTGTTTTTT. Translation: CASMGGTGELFF.